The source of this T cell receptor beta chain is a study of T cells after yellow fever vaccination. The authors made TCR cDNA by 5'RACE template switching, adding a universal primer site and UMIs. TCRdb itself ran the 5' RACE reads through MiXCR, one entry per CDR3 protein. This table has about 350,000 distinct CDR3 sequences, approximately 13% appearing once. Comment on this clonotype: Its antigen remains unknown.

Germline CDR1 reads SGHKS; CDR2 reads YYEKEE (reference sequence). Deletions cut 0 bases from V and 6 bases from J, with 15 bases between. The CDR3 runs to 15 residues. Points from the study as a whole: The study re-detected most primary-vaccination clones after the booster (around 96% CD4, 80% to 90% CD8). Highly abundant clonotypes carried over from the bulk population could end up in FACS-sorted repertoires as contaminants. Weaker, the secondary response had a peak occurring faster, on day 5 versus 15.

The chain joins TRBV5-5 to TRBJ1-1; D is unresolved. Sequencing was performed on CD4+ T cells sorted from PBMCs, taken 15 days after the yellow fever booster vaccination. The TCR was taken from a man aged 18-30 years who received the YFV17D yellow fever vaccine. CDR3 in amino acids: CASSLAVGGWAEAFF. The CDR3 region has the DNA TGTGCCAGCAGCTTGGCCGTGGGAGGATGGGCTGAAGCTTTCTTT.